These T cell receptor beta chains were read from a single sample in a study of cytomegalovirus exposure and HLA in healthy donors. Some clones are missing from TCRdb's copy, which holds only in-frame ones; the method was immunoSEQ multiplex PCR. This sample has about 130,000 clones, with 74% found just once. Sequencing input: PBMCs. The receptor source for this set is a middle-aged man in good health and CMV-seropositive. Each CDR3 is given with its conserved first and last residue. The D gene is left open where the match is weak. Clone size is shown for a subset of rows, as once, few, many or a class of expanded clone.

>TRBD1|TRBJ1-2|-|TRBV5-1
TGCGCCAGCAGCCCCGGGACAGGGGGCACGGTGGGCTATGGCTACACCTTC
CASSPGTGGTVGYGYTF
>-|TRBJ2-7|few|TRBV28
TGTGCCAGCAGTTTGGACAGTATCTACGAGCAGTACTTC
CASSLDSIYEQYF
>TRBD1|TRBJ2-7|-|TRBV5-1
TGCGCCAGCAGCTTGGGGGACAGGGCGAGGGGCGAGCAGTACTTC
CASSLGDRARGEQYF
>TRBD1|TRBJ2-3|-|TRBV2
TGTGCCAGCAGCCCGGGGGACAGGGAGGCAGATACGCAGTATTTT
CASSPGDREADTQYF
>-|TRBJ2-4|-|TRBV5-4
TGTGCCAGCAGCTTGGCGACAGAACTAGCCAAAAACATTCAGTACTTC
CASSLATELAKNIQYF
>-|TRBJ1-3|-|TRBV28
TGTGCCAGCAGTTTGGCCGTCCGCTCTGGAAACACCATATATTTT
CASSLAVRSGNTIYF
>TRBD2|TRBJ2-3|-|TRBV27
TGTGCCAGCAGAGCCCCACGCGGGAGTTGGACAGATACGCAGTATTTT
CASRAPRGSWTDTQYF
>TRBD2|TRBJ2-7|-|TRBV2
TGTGCCAGCAGCCCTAGCGGGAGGTACTCCTACGAGCAGTACTTC
CASSPSGRYSYEQYF
>-|TRBJ2-7|-|TRBV6-1
TGTGCCAGCAGTGAAGCGCTTGGAGGCTCGAGCTCCTACGAGCAGTACTTC
CASSEALGGSSSYEQYF
>TRBD1|TRBJ1-2|once|TRBV7-9
TGTGCCAGCAGCCCAACAGGGGGCAGCTATGGCTACACCTTC
CASSPTGGSYGYTF
>-|TRBJ2-1|few|TRBV5-6
TGTGCCAGCAGCTCAGGCTATGAGCAGTTCTTC
CASSSGYEQFF
>-|TRBJ2-1|few|TRBV5-6
TGTGCCAGCAGCTTGGAACAGCCGCCCTCCTACAATGAGCAGTTCTTC
CASSLEQPPSYNEQFF
>TRBD1|TRBJ1-1|once|TRBV14
TGTGCCAGCAGCCTAGAAAGGGGGCCTGAAGCTTTCTTT
CASSLERGPEAFF
>-|TRBJ2-7|-|TRBV7-2
TGTGCCAGCAGCCAACAGGCGGTCTCCTACGAGCAGTACTTC
CASSQQAVSYEQYF
>TRBD1|TRBJ2-5|-|TRBV4-1
TGCGCCAGCAGCCAAGTGGTCCGGGACAGGGGAGGGAAAGAGACCCAGTACTTC
CASSQVVRDRGGKETQYF
>-|TRBJ1-2|-|TRBV11-2
TGTGCCAGCAGCTCACCGGGGATCCGAGGATACTATGGCTACACCTTC
CASSSPGIRGYYGYTF
>-|TRBJ2-3|-|TRBV7-9
TGTGCCAGCAGCGGAACCCGACTCGCGGACACAGATACGCAGTATTTT
CASSGTRLADTDTQYF
>TRBD1|TRBJ1-2|-|TRBV4-1
TGCGCCAGCAGCCAAGAATTCCAGGGGGCGCGAAACTATGGCTACACCTTC
CASSQEFQGARNYGYTF
>TRBD1|TRBJ2-1|-|TRBV11-2
TGTGCCAGCAGCTTAGATCAGGACAGGGGACCCTACAATGAGCAGTTCTTC
CASSLDQDRGPYNEQFF
>-|TRBJ2-5|-|TRBV28
TGTGCCAGCAGACTTAATTCATACTCCGACAGCTTAGAGACCCAGTACTTC
CASRLNSYSDSLETQYF
>-|TRBJ1-6|-|TRBV5-5
TGTGCCAGCAGCTTGAGCCGGGACACCGTTGGTTCACCCCTCCACTTT
CASSLSRDTVGSPLHF
>TRBD2|TRBJ2-7|-|TRBV2
TGTGCCAGCAGTGTTGGCGGGACTACCTACGAGCAGTACTTC
CASSVGGTTYEQYF
>-|TRBJ1-1|-|TRBV5-1
TGCGCCAGCAGCTTGACAGGAGCGAACACTGAAGCTTTCTTT
CASSLTGANTEAFF
>TRBD2|TRBJ2-5|-|TRBV15
TGTGCCACCAGCAGAGACGGGACTAGCGGCGAGACCCAGTACTTC
CATSRDGTSGETQYF
>TRBD1|TRBJ2-5|-|TRBV7-9
TGTGCCAGCAGCTTAGGGGCAGGGGGCGGAGAGACCCAGTACTTC
CASSLGAGGGETQYF
>-|TRBJ1-1|few|TRBV7-9
TGTGCCAGCAGCAAATACCAACAGGAGACTGAAGCTTTCTTT
CASSKYQQETEAFF
>-|TRBJ2-3|-|TRBV4-2
TGTGCCAGCAGCCAAGTAGCAGAGTTCACAGATACGCAGTATTTT
CASSQVAEFTDTQYF
>TRBD1|TRBJ1-1|-|TRBV27
TGTGCCAGCAGTTCCGGGACAGCGAACACTGAAGCTTTCTTT
CASSSGTANTEAFF
>TRBD1|TRBJ2-6|-|TRBV30
TGTGCCTGGAGTTTGGGACAGGGATTCTCTGGGGCCAACGTCCTGACTTTC
CAWSLGQGFSGANVLTF
>-|TRBJ1-5|-|TRBV19
TGTGCCAGTAGTAGCTTGCGGGACGGAAACAATCAGCCCCAGCATTTT
CASSSLRDGNNQPQHF
>TRBD2|TRBJ2-7|-|TRBV9
TGTGCCAGCAGCCCAACCCCCGGGACTAGTTCTTACGAGCAGTACTTC
CASSPTPGTSSYEQYF
>-|TRBJ1-2|-|TRBV5-1
TGCGCCAGCAGCTTATTCTACAGGTACGGCACCTTC
CASSLFYRYGTF
>-|TRBJ1-4|-|TRBV5-4
TGTGCCAGCAGCTTGGCAGGAACAACTAATGAAAAACTGTTTTTT
CASSLAGTTNEKLFF
>TRBD2|TRBJ2-3|once|TRBV6-5
TGTGCCAGCAGTTACGGGGGGGGATTATTCACAGATACGCAGTATTTT
CASSYGGGLFTDTQYF
>TRBD2|TRBJ2-1|-|TRBV5-1
TGCGCCAGTGCGGGACTAGCCTACAATGAGCAGTTCTTC
CASAGLAYNEQFF
>-|TRBJ2-5|-|TRBV5-1
TGCGCCAGCAGCTTGTTAGAAGAGACCCAGTACTTC
CASSLLEETQYF
>TRBD1|TRBJ2-1|-|TRBV5-1
TGCGCCAGCAGCCATTCGACAGGGGGCAATGAGCAGTTCTTC
CASSHSTGGNEQFF
>TRBD1|TRBJ1-1|many|TRBV28
TGTGCCAGCAGACGGGACAGGGGGCTGGGGGCTTTCTTT
CASRRDRGLGAFF
>TRBD2|TRBJ2-5|-|TRBV15
TGTGCCACCAGCAGAGATTGGGGTGGAGCGGGAGGGGAGACCCAGTACTTC
CATSRDWGGAGGETQYF
>TRBD1|TRBJ2-3|few|TRBV30
TGTGCCTGGAGTCCTGGACAGGGGTACACAGATACGCAGTATTTT
CAWSPGQGYTDTQYF
>TRBD1|TRBJ2-7|-|TRBV6-5
TGTGCCAGCAGTTACACACAGGGGGCCTACGAGCAGTACTTC
CASSYTQGAYEQYF
>TRBD1|TRBJ1-5|-|TRBV6-5
TGTGCCAGCAGTCGCGCCGACAGGGATTATCAGCCCCAGCATTTT
CASSRADRDYQPQHF
>-|TRBJ1-5|many|TRBV28
TGTGCCAGCAGTTTCAGGGTTCAGCCCCAGCATTTT
CASSFRVQPQHF
>TRBD2|TRBJ2-3|-|TRBV10-3
TGTGCCATCAGTGACCGTCGGACGGCGGGAGGCGAGGATACGCAGTATTTT
CAISDRRTAGGEDTQYF
>TRBD2|TRBJ2-1|-|TRBV6-6
TGTGCCGTCAGATCGGGACTACAAAGGGGCAATGAGCAGTTCTTC
CAVRSGLQRGNEQFF
>TRBD2|TRBJ2-7|-|TRBV29-1
TGCAGCGTCCAGGGGACTAGCGGTTACTCCTACGAGCAGTACTTC
CSVQGTSGYSYEQYF
>-|TRBJ1-6|-|TRBV5-1
TGCGCCAGCAGCTCGGAAGGGGATTCACCCCTCCACTTT
CASSSEGDSPLHF
>TRBD2|TRBJ2-3|-|TRBV11-2
TGTGCCAGCAGCTTAATTAGCGGGGGGGCCCGCGATACGCAGTATTTT
CASSLISGGARDTQYF
>-|TRBJ1-1|-|TRBV2
TGTGCCAGCAGAGAGTGGCTGGAGTCGAACACTGAAGCTTTCTTT
CASREWLESNTEAFF
>-|TRBJ2-7|-|TRBV27
TGTGCCAGCAGACGGACAGCCGCCTACGAGCAGTACTTC
CASRRTAAYEQYF
>TRBD1|TRBJ2-7|-|TRBV5-1
TGCGCCAGCAGCCCGGGACAGGGAAACGAGCAGTACTTC
CASSPGQGNEQYF
>-|TRBJ1-1|-|TRBV28
TGTGCCAGCAGTCAGTTGAACACTGAAGCTTTCTTT
CASSQLNTEAFF
>-|TRBJ2-7|-|TRBV28
TGTGCCACCGGACAGAGCTCCTACGAGCAGTACTTC
CATGQSSYEQYF
>TRBD2|TRBJ2-1|-|TRBV7-9
TGTGCCAGCAGCTTAAGGGCCGGCAGTGGGACTACGAATGAGCAGTTCTTC
CASSLRAGSGTTNEQFF
>TRBD2|TRBJ2-1|-|TRBV10-1
TGCGCCAGTATCCTAGCGGGAGGTTACAATGAGCAGTTCTTC
CASILAGGYNEQFF
>TRBD2|TRBJ2-3|-|TRBV18
TGTGCCAGCTCACCGCTAGCGGGAAGCACAGATACGCAGTATTTT
CASSPLAGSTDTQYF
>-|TRBJ2-2|-|TRBV14
TGTGCCAGCAGCCAATATCAGGGTATGAGTGCCGGGGAGCTGTTTTTT
CASSQYQGMSAGELFF
>-|TRBJ2-4|-|TRBV5-1
TGCGCCAGCAGCGCCAGGGGCCGCGCTCCTTTAGCCAAAAACATTCAGTACTTC
CASSARGRAPLAKNIQYF
>TRBD1|TRBJ2-7|-|TRBV5-1
TGCGCCAGCAGCGCGTTCATTCCGGGACAGGGGGCAGGCGAGCAGTACTTC
CASSAFIPGQGAGEQYF